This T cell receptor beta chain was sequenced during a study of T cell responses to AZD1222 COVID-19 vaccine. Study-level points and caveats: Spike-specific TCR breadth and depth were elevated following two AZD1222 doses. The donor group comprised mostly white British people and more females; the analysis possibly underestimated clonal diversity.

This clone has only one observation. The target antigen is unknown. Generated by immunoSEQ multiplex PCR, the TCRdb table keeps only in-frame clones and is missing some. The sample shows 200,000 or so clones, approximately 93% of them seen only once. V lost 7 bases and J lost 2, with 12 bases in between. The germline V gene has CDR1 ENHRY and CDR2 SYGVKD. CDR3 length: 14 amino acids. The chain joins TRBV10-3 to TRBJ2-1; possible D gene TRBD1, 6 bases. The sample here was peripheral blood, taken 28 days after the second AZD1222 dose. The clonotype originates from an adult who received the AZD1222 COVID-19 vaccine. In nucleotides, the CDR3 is TGTGCCATCACCGAGGGGGTTACCTACAATGAGCAGTTCTTC. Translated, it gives CAITEGVTYNEQFF.